The 3 T cell receptor beta chains in this list originate from one sample, sequenced in a study of vaccination effects on CD4 cells after COVID-19. It was after approximately 11 days of culture that CD4+ T cells were isolated. A PCR test confirmed that the person had SARS-CoV-2 infection between March and December 2020. Participants were given two doses of BNT162b2 or mRNA-1273 vaccine. Their antigen targets remain unknown. The data were produced by immunoSEQ multiplex PCR, yet TCRdb's version contains in-frame clones alone and is incomplete. Of about 44,000 clones in the sample, just over 75% were seen once. The sample consisted of CD4+ T cells from PBMCs cultured without peptide, taken after COVID-19 vaccination. The receptors derive from a human donor who had a prior SARS-CoV-2 infection.

The rearrangement joins TRBV10-3 to TRBJ2-1, with TRBD2 identical over 12 bases. Germline trimming cut 3 bases from V and 6 bases from J; bases unmatched to any gene: 12. CDR3 length equals 18 residues. From germline, CDR1 is ENHRY and CDR2 SYGVKD. Written as DNA, the CDR3 is TGTGCCATCAGTGAAAGGACTAGCGGGAACTTGAGGAGCAATGAGCAGTTCTTC. Translating gives CAISERTSGNLRSNEQFF.

The rearrangement joins TRBV5-4 to TRBJ1-4; the D gene is possibly TRBD1 (6 bases). With 0 bases removed from V and 6 bases from J, the gap between germline ends came to 18 bases. Germline values: CDR1 SGHNT, CDR2 YYREEE (reference sequence). CDR3 size: 17 residues. CDR3 nucleotide sequence: TGTGCCAGCAGCTTGGGGCCTGGAGGGGGGCAAGATGAAAAACTGTTTTTT. This encodes CASSLGPGGGQDEKLFF. The full variable domain, with the rest looked up from reference TRBV5-4 and TRBJ1-4, is ETGVTQSPTHLIKTRGQQVTLRCSSQSGHNTVSWYQQALGQGPQFIFQYYREEENGRGNFPPRFSGLQFPNYSSELNVNALELDDSALYLCASSLGPGGGQDEKLFFGSGTQLSVL.

CDR3 residues: CASSLGLVRYEQYF. Written as DNA, the CDR3 is TGTGCCAGCAGCCTAGGGTTGGTTCGATACGAGCAGTACTTC. The rearrangement uses TRBV21-1 and TRBJ2-7. TRBV21-1 is classified as a pseudogene. The CDR3 extends over 14 amino acids.